Shown below are 3 T cell receptor beta chains from a single sample sequenced in a study of T cells in Graves' hyperthyroidism and ophthalmopathy. Researchers amplified the TCR beta CDR3 regions from RNA transcripts. In the first-round RT-PCR of the TCR CDR3, the HTBI primer set was used. TCRdb independently ran MiXCR on the multiplex PCR reads; one entry per CDR3 protein. The repertoire has a few hundred thousand distinct CDR3 sequences, less than 25% of them found once; the top ten carry 26%. Sequencing was carried out using blood. The receptors come from a young man with Graves' hyperthyroidism.

The rearrangement links TRBV27 to TRBJ2-7, with D possibly being TRBD1 (5 bases). Germline loops: CDR1 MNHEY, CDR2 SMNVEV (reference sequence). V shed 5 bases and J shed 0 bases, with 17 bases lying between them. The CDR3 is made up of 16 amino acids. CDR3 DNA: TGTGCCAGCAGTCCGACAGCCCTTTCCTCCTCCTACGAGCAGTACTTC. It translates to CASSPTALSSSYEQYF.

This clonotype was found a few times. The chain couples TRBV20-1 to TRBJ2-7; 13 nucleotides agree with TRBD2. With 5 bases clipped from V and 4 bases from J, the junction kept 8 bases outside the gene matches. Germline CDR1 is DFQATT and CDR2 is SNEGSKA (reference sequence). This CDR3 is 15 amino acids long. The CDR3 DNA sequence: TGCAGTGCTGTCGGGACTAGCGGGGTGACGTACGAGCAGTACTTC. This sequence encodes CSAVGTSGVTYEQYF.

This clonotype was found a few times. The chain carries TRBV7-3 and TRBJ1-1; no clear D. The CDR3 is made up of 16 amino acids. Germline CDR1 is SGHTA and CDR2 is FQGTGA. The V end lost 6 bases, the J end lost 6 bases, and 23 bases lay between the germline ends. CDR3 sequence (DNA): TGTGCCAGCAGGTCGTCCTCGGTGTATGATGATTCTGAAGCTTTCTTT. Translated, it gives CASRSSSVYDDSEAFF.